This T cell receptor (beta chain) was sequenced in a study of blood T cell repertoires in COVID-19. Across the study: The origin of the acute and convalescent COVID-19 samples was the United States, Italy and Spain. PBMCs, B-cell-depleted T cells, or T cells provided the cDNA or gDNA that made up the material.

Germline V gives CDR1 MNHEY, CDR2 SVGAGI. V lost 6 bases and J lost 5, with 14 bases in between. The CDR3 extends over 14 amino acids. Methods used by the authors: Researchers report that nucleated cell counts were estimated from reference gene primer amplification. Here immunoSEQ multiplex PCR was the method, and the copy in TCRdb shows in-frame clones only, minus some. The DNA gave D and trimming, while V, J and clone size come from that table. The profile shows some 320,000 clones, approximately 81% of them singletons. This chain connects TRBV6-5 to TRBJ2-4, with TRBD2 as a possible D gene (6 bases). Source material: PBMCs or T cells enriched from blood (not recorded which). This TCR was recovered from a woman in her twenties or thirties who had been exposed to COVID-19. The CDR3 nucleotides read TGTGCCAGCAGACCCTGGGGGGAGGAAAACATTCAGTACTTC. Translation gives CASRPWGEENIQYF.